This T cell receptor beta chain was observed in a study of blood T cell repertoires in COVID-19 (dated by TCRdb to 2020 to 2021). About the full investigation: The collaborator samples originated in the United States, Italy and Spain and spanned the acute and convalescent phases of COVID-19. Where available, HLA class I and class II types were taken from metadata supplied by the sample provider and were not determined by assay-based typing. The repertoires were released in a freely available public database meant as a resource for research on the immune response to SARS-CoV-2. The prospective study material was composed of cDNA or gDNA derived from T cells, B-cell-depleted T cells, or PBMCs. Subjects who had been exposed to COVID-19, were actively infected with it, or had recovered from it provided the deeply sampled blood TCRbeta repertoires that made up the dataset. Samples were obtained from the ongoing ImmuneRACE study (first 160 participants) and from about 1,300 subjects provided by 6 global collaborators. Sample metadata almost always included a de-identified subject ID, COVID-19 status, age in years and sex. Points the paper makes about the study in general: The quantity of clinical and demographic metadata differed by source and by participant and was supplied without curation.

On this clone: Which antigen it targets is not known. No base quality values were provided; no much bigger clone lies one nucleotide off.

Trimming removed 0 bases from V and 4 bases from J, leaving 12 bases between the germline ends. Sequences SGHRS (CDR1) and YFSETQ (CDR2) are obtained from the germline V gene. The CDR3 goes from the cysteine to the phenylalanine over 15 residues. The sequence is cut down to CDR3 DNA, 45 bases in frame from base 1. Whole blood was collected in K2EDTA tubes by collaborating institutions according to the institutions' own protocols. For TCRbeta analysis, collaborators shipped samples as frozen whole blood, isolated PBMCs, or DNA extracted from either of those sample types. The immunoSEQ Assay, a bias-controlled multiplex PCR, was used to amplify TCRbeta CDR3 regions from genomic DNA. Per the source publication's procedure: The number of nucleated cells in each sample was estimated by amplification of reference gene primers within the assay. To quantify the absolute abundance of each unique TCRbeta CDR3 rearrangement, sequence reads were collapsed and filtered. For each sample, productive Simpson clonality was calculated as the square root of Simpson's diversity index over productive rearrangements. Here the immuneACCESS table is served through TCRdb, limited to in-frame sequences with V and J called. Missing clones are a known gap in these copies; in checked studies unresolved V genes cover under half, and the rest lacks a known reason. The DNA gave D and trimming, while V, J and clone size come from that table. Recorded for this sample are roughly 80,000 clones; under 80% of them occurred a single time. Clones ranked in the top ten supply less than 20% of the sample.

The specimen sequenced was peripheral blood. The receptor chain draws on TRBV5-1 and TRBJ2-3, with a tentative D gene TRBD2 over 5 matching bases. This clonotype originated in a human donor in a cohort sampled during active COVID-19. CDR3 reads: CASSLGQTGADTQYF. DNA sequence: TGCGCCAGCAGCTTGGGTCAGACCGGGGCAGATACGCAGTATTTT.